The T cell receptor beta chain under discussion was sequenced for a study of cytomegalovirus exposure and HLA in healthy donors. Sequenced by immunoSEQ multiplex PCR; TCRdb stores in-frame clones only, minus some. The table lists over 200,000 clones, about 86% of them singletons. V shed 6 bases and J 4 bases; nucleotides not matched to a gene: 12. Germline CDR1 and CDR2: MDHEN and SYDVKM. This CDR3 contains 16 residues. The V gene is TRBV28, the J gene TRBJ2-3; 8 nucleotides line up with TRBD2. Specimen: PBMCs. The clonotype originates from a woman younger than 35 in good health and CMV-seronegative. Here the CDR3 reads CASRRGLAIRPDTQYF. In DNA form, the CDR3 reads TGTGCCAGCAGACGAGGACTAGCAATTAGGCCAGATACGCAGTATTTT.